This T cell receptor beta chain was found in a study of T cell repertoires in ileal Crohn's disease. The V gene end was trimmed by 3 bases and the J gene end by 5 bases; junction bases not matched to a gene: 3. Germline CDR1 is SQVTM and CDR2 is ANQGSEA. The CDR3 has 14 residues. TCRdb's table, derived via immunoSEQ multiplex PCR, lists solely in-frame clones and lacks some. The sample lists around 33,000 clones, about four fifths seen once, with 19% in the top ten. The gene calls are TRBV29-1 and TRBJ2-3; 12 bases align to TRBD2. This clonotype was obtained from an adult with Crohn's disease. Sequencing was performed on ileal tissue. The CDR3 sequence is CSVETSGGGDTQYF. DNA of the CDR3: TGCAGCGTTGAGACTAGCGGGGGCGGAGATACGCAGTATTTT.